The rows below give T cell receptor beta chains drawn from one sample of a study of identical twins. MiXCR, applied by TCRdb to the 5' RACE reads, yields one record per CDR3 protein. This sample has 600,000 to 800,000 distinct CDR3 sequences, with around 21% found just once. The same data also contributed to another study, on T cells expressing NK-cell markers.

The sample consisted of PBMCs. The receptors here all came from a woman aged 18-35 years in good health. The CDR3 runs from the conserved cysteine through the conserved F or W. Each record gives: V gene, D gene, J gene, clone size, CDR3 protein, CDR3 DNA. A D gene is named only where the DNA matches it firmly. Rows may omit the clone size; those that give it use once, few, many or a size class.

TRBV6-2/TRBV6-3	TRBD1	TRBJ2-1	few	CASSRDRGSRNEQFF	TGTGCCAGCAGCCGCGACAGGGGTAGTCGTAATGAGCAGTTCTTC
TRBV18	TRBD2	TRBJ2-1	NA	CASSPPGLADYNEQFF	TGTGCCAGCTCACCACCGGGACTAGCGGACTACAATGAGCAGTTCTTC
TRBV20-1	TRBD1	TRBJ2-1	NA	CSARDRGYNEQFF	TGCAGTGCTAGGGACAGGGGTTACAATGAGCAGTTCTTC
TRBV6-1	NA	TRBJ2-7	few	CASSKSPEGPYEQYF	TGTGCCAGCAGTAAATCTCCAGAAGGTCCCTACGAGCAGTACTTC
TRBV7-3	NA	TRBJ2-3	few	CASSLMQQDTQYF	TGTGCCAGCAGCTTAATGCAGCAAGATACGCAGTATTTT
TRBV5-1	TRBD1	TRBJ2-5	NA	CASSPTGTGGLQETQYF	TGCGCCAGCAGCCCGACTGGGACAGGGGGACTTCAAGAGACCCAGTACTTC
TRBV5-1	NA	TRBJ2-3	few	CASRGSATEGTDTQYF	TGCGCCAGCAGGGGGAGTGCGACCGAGGGCACAGATACGCAGTATTTT
TRBV5-1	TRBD2	TRBJ2-3	few	CASRPAGGLAIDTQYF	TGCGCCAGCAGACCGGCAGGGGGACTAGCGATAGATACGCAGTATTTT
TRBV5-5	NA	TRBJ2-1	many	CASSLWGTSYNEQFF	TGTGCCAGCAGCTTGTGGGGTACTTCCTACAATGAGCAGTTCTTC
TRBV7-2	NA	TRBJ1-5	few	CASSSQRGPQHF	TGTGCCAGCAGCTCCCAGAGGGGGCCCCAGCATTTT
TRBV10-1	TRBD1	TRBJ2-7	few	CASGTRDRTRKQYF	TGCGCCAGCGGTACCAGGGACAGAACTAGAAAGCAGTACTTC
TRBV15	NA	TRBJ1-2	few	CATSKGTGYGYTF	TGTGCCACCAGCAAAGGGACGGGCTATGGCTACACCTTC
TRBV6-6	NA	TRBJ2-5	few	CASHRARQETQYF	TGTGCCAGCCACCGGGCCAGACAGGAGACCCAGTACTTC
TRBV29-1	TRBD1	TRBJ1-2	many	CSVGTGHYGYTF	TGCAGCGTTGGGACAGGCCACTATGGCTACACCTTC
TRBV20-1	TRBD1	TRBJ2-1	NA	CSARDPGQSYNEQFF	TGCAGTGCTAGAGACCCGGGACAGAGTTACAATGAGCAGTTCTTC
TRBV5-1	NA	TRBJ2-2	few	CASSVVKDGELFF	TGCGCCAGCAGCGTAGTGAAAGACGGGGAGCTGTTTTTT
TRBV20-1	NA	TRBJ1-6	NA	CSASRRQGQESYNSPLHF	TGCAGTGCTAGTAGGCGGCAGGGGCAGGAGTCCTATAATTCACCCCTCCACTTT
TRBV12-5	NA	TRBJ2-1	NA	CASGAEPGLGDF	TGTGCTAGTGGTGCTGAACCGGGCCTCGGTGACTTC
TRBV5-1	NA	TRBJ1-1	few	CASSLFLQANTEAFF	TGCGCCAGCAGCTTGTTTCTACAGGCGAACACTGAAGCTTTCTTT
TRBV20-1	NA	TRBJ2-1	NA	CSARETRGLSNEQFF	TGCAGTGCTAGAGAAACGCGGGGGCTTAGCAATGAGCAGTTCTTC
TRBV10-3	NA	TRBJ2-7	NA	CATGKGVHHEQYF	TGTGCCACCGGGAAGGGGGTACACCACGAGCAGTACTTC
TRBV4-2	NA	TRBJ1-2	few	CASSQGTYGYTF	TGTGCCAGCAGCCAAGGGACCTATGGCTACACCTTC
TRBV10-3	TRBD2	TRBJ2-1	few	CAISAEKAGGEQFF	TGTGCCATCAGTGCTGAAAAAGCGGGAGGGGAGCAGTTCTTC
TRBV24-1	TRBD2	TRBJ2-2	NA	CATSDSTSGGNTGELFF	TGTGCCACCAGTGACTCCACTAGCGGGGGGAACACCGGGGAGCTGTTTTTT
TRBV20-1	NA	TRBJ1-1	NA	CSATAGGDTEAFF	TGCAGTGCTACCGCGGGAGGGGACACTGAAGCTTTCTTT
TRBV20-1	TRBD2	TRBJ2-1	many	CSARTSGRYNEQFF	TGCAGTGCCCGGACTAGCGGGAGGTACAATGAGCAGTTCTTC
TRBV4-3	TRBD1	TRBJ2-7	few	CASSQGQLGAYEQYF	TGCGCCAGCAGCCAGGGACAGCTGGGAGCCTACGAGCAGTACTTC
TRBV7-8	NA	TRBJ2-2	NA	CASRAVRGVAGHTGELFF	TGTGCCAGCAGAGCGGTACGGGGTGTCGCGGGGCACACCGGGGAGCTGTTTTTT